This TCR beta chain is drawn from a study of CD8+CD57+ T cells in acquired aplastic anemia (dated by TCRdb to 2016 to 2018). With regard to the full study: A mean of approximately 3 ug of DNA, ranging from roughly 0.2 to 27.4 ug, was extracted from sorted CD4+ and CD8+ cells. CD8+CD57+ expansion was defined as a frequency above the mean frequency observed in healthy subjects. The study at large found these results: CD8+ Simpson's diversity did not differ significantly between patients and healthy controls (P=0.060). Twenty-nine CD8+ CDR3 sequences were found in both patients and controls but appeared to be highly expressed in patients and within the immunodominant clones of the patients.

Profiling of TCR beta VDJ combinations and CDR3 sequences used genomic DNA as the template. TCR repertoire sequencing was run on an Illumina HiSeq 2000. Concerning the study's data processing: TRBV/TRBJ rearrangement plots, CDR3 size and DJ length profiles, and Simpson's diversity index were used to evaluate the repertoires. Whichever DNA sequence was most abundant in the deep sequencing data was defined as the immunodominant clone. CDR3 amino acid sequences were screened for sharing across subjects and were compared with published repertoires and the VDJdb database. In TCRdb, the public reads were trimmed at Q25 with fastp and aligned with MiXCR, with productive beta chains retained. Each CDR3 protein appears once, grouped with its most common genes and DNA. For this entry, the V and J calls and clone size follow TCRdb and not the study's own pipeline. This sample has about 200,000 distinct CDR3 sequences in its table, and almost 50% of those were observed once. Jointly, the top ten make up less than 20% of the sample.

This clonotype was seen a few times. No antigen is known for it. The sample holds no much larger clone one base away, and base qualities are not on file. Expansion of CD8+CD57+ cells had been shown by flow cytometry in the patients chosen for sequencing. Every patient had severe acquired aplastic anemia, diagnosed using the International Study of Aplastic Anemia and Agranulocytosis and Camitta criteria. Patients had received no therapy at the time of blood sampling. In this study, sorted CD4+ and CD8+ T cells from the blood of healthy subjects and of severe aplastic anemia patients had their TCR repertoires deep-sequenced. In the USA, patient enrollment took place under clinicaltrials.gov protocols 00001620, 01623167, 00001397, 00071045, 00081523 and 00961064. Ficoll-Paque density gradient centrifugation was used to isolate peripheral blood mononuclear cells. Before DNA was extracted, CD4+ and CD8+ T cells were sorted using either FACS or magnetic beads.

The sample comprised sorted CD4+, CD8+, or CD8+CD57+ T cells (not recorded which) from PBMCs. The sequence derives from a human donor with aplastic anemia.

In nucleotide form, the sequence is TGTGCCAGCAGTCCCTCGGGACAGGGCTGGGGCTACACCTTC. It translates as CASSPSGQGWGYTF. The chain joins TRBV6-5 to TRBJ1-2; 9 central nucleotides agree with TRBD1. Reading the germline V gene gives CDR1 MNHEY and CDR2 SVGAGI. The CDR3 numbers 14 residues from cysteine through phenylalanine. The DNA shown is the 42-base CDR3, in frame from base 1. Trimmed from V: 5 bases; trimmed from J: 8 bases; junction bases lacking a gene match: 9.